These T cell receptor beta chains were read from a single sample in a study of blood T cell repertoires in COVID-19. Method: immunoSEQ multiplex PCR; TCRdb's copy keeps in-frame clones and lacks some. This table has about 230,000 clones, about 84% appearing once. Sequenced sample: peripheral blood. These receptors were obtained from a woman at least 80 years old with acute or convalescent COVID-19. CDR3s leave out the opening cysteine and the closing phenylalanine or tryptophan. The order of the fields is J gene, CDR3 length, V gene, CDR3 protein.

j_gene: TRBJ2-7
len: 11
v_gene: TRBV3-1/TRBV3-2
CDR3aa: ASSQDRDYEQY

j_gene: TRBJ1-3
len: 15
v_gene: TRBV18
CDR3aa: ASSPASIRGSGNTIY

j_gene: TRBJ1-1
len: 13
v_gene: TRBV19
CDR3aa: ASSTGTGMNTEAF

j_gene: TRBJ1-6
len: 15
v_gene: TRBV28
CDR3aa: ASRSKGGGSYNSPLH

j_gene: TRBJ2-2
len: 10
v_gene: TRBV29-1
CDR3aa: SADRETGELF

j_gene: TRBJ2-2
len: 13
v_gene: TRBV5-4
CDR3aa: ASRAGTSATGELF

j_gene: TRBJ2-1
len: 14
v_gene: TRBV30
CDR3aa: AWSRGREISYNEQF

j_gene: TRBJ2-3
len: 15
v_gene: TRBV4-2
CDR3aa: ASSQDRGGPRTDTQY

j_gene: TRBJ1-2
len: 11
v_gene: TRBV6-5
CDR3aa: ASSIDRNYGYT

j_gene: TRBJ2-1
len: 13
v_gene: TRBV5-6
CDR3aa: ASSPGQGAWNEQF

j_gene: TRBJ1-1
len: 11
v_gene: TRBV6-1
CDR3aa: ASSEGGNTEAF

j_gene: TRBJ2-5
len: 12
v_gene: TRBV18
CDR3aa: ASSPRDRQETQY

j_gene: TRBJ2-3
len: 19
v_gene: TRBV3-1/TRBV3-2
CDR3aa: ASSQVSGGNTRDSSLDTQY

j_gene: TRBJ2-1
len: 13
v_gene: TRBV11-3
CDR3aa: ASSWGGGSSNEQF

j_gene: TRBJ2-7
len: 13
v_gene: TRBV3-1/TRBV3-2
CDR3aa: ASSQDRGSLSEQY

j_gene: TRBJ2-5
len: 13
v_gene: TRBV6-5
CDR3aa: ASSLGGTGIETQY

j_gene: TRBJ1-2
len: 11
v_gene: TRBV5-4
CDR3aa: ASSLIGSGGYT

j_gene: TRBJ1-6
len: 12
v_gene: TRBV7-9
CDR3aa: ASSQGQSNSPLH

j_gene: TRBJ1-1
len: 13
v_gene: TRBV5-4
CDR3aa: ASSLVGQGATEAF

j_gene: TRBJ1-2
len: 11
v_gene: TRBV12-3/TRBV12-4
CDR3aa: ASSYGETYGYT

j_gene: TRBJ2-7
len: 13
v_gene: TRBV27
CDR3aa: ASRIGQGRYYEQY

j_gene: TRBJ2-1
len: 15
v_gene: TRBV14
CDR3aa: ASSQGQGPRRSNEQF

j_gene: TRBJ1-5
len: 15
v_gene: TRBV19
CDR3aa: ASSTPFWRPGNQPQH

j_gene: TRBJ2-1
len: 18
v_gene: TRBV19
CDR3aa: ASSMSLGQGAPLNDNEQF

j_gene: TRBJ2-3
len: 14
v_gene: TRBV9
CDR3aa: ASSVLAEGVGDTQY

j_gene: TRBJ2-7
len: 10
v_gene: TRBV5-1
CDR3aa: ASSSDSYEQY

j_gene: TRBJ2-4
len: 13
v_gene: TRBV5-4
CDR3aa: ASSSISSGGNIQY

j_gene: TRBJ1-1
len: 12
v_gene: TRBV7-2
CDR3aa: ASSSQGLNTEAF

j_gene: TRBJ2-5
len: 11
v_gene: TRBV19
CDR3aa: ASSIAVLETQY

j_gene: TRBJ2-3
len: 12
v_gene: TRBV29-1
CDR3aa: SVGGARGTDTQY

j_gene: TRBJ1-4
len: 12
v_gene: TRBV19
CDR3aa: ASLQGADNEKLF

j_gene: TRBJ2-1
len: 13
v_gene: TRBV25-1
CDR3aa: ASSEFRSSGGKQF

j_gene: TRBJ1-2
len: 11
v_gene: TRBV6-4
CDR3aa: ATRPRGDGGYT

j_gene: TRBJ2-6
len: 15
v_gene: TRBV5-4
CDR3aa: ASSLGEGISGANVLT

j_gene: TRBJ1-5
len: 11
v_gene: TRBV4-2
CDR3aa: ASSQDSDQPQH

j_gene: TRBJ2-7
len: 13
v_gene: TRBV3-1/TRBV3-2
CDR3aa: ASSQRLAVPYEQY

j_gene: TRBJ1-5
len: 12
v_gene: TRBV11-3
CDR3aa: ASSLRGGNQPQH

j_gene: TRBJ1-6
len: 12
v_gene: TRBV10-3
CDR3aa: AISEGRDNSPLH

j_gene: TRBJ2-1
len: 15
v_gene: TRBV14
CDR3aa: ASSLLASPTPYNEQF

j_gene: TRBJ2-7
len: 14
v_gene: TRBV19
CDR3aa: ASSSTSGGLPYEQY

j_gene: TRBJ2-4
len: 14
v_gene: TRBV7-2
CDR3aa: ASRSSGLLAKNIQY

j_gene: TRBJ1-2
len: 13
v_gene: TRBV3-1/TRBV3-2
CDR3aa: ASSQEGTGNYGYT

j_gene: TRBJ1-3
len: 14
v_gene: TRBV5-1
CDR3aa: ASSLVGSLTGNTIY

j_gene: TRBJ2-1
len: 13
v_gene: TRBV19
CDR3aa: ASSIASGGANEQF

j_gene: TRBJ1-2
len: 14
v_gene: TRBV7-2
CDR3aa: ASSLAAGQGLYGYT

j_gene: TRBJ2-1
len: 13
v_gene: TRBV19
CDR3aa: ASRVRTASYNEQF

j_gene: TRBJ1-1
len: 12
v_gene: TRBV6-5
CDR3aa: ASSYGAGRPEAF

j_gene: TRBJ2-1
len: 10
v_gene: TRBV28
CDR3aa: ASVSGVNEQF

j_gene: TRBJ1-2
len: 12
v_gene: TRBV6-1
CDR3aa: ASSEGQGMHGYT

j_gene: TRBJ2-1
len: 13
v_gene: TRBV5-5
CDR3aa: ASSAELAGDNEQF

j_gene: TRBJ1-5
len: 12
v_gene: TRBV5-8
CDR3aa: ASSLVAGNQPQH

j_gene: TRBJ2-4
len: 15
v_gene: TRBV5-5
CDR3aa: ASSPRTGGLEVTIQY

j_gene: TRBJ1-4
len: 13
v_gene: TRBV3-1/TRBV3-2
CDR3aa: ASKGRIAGDEKLF

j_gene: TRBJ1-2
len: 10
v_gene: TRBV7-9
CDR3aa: ASSPVSYGYT

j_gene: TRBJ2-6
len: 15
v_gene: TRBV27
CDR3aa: ASSLGQVPSGANVLT

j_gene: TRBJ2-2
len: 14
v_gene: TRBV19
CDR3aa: ASSILGQGTTGELF

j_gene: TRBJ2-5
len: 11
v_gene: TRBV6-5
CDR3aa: ASSYFQRGAQY

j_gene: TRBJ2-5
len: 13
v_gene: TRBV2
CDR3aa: ASTPGTYKQETQY

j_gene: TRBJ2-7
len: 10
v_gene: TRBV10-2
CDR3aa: ASSETGYEQY